One TCR beta chain is described in this entry. This entry is derived from a study of shared clonotypes between healthy human individuals. About the study: For every donor, three CD4 naive, three CD4 memory, two CD8 naive and one CD8 memory plates were used.

Method: immunoSEQ multiplex PCR; TCRdb's copy keeps in-frame clones and lacks some. The data contain 1.6 million or so clones, 95% to 97% of them singletons. Within Nashville, Tennessee resided all donors, each a Caucasian adult. The sequencing sample was made of naive CD4+ T cells sorted from blood. The sample's subset: CD45RA+ positively selected. The source of this sequence is a man aged 30-40 years in good health.

As DNA, the CDR3 is TGTGCCAGCAGCCCCATGGGCCGGACTAATGAAAAACTGTTTTTT. As protein: CASSPMGRTNEKLFF. This rearrangement joins TRBV9 to TRBJ1-4; D is uncertain. V was pared by 4 bases and J by 2 bases, with 12 bases between. The CDR3 totals 15 residues. Germline V gene lookup returns CDR1 SGDLS and CDR2 YYNGEE.